A single sample gave rise to the 2 T cell receptor beta chains below, sequenced in a study of identifying expanded T cells in peripheral blood. This table comes from immunoSEQ multiplex PCR, and its TCRdb copy is limited to in-frame clones, with some not included. The sample lists around 100,000 clones, over 75% occurring once. The sequenced material came from blood. The receptors shown here come from a person between 18 and 69 years old in good health.

The V call is TRBV4-1, the J call TRBJ1-1, with D possibly matching TRBD1 (5 bases). Trimming shortened V by 1 base and J by 0 bases, and 15 bases separated the two germline ends. The CDR3 covers 17 residues. The germline V gene encodes CDR1 MGHRA and CDR2 YSYEKL. As DNA, the CDR3 is TGCGCCAGCAGCCAAGCTCTACCGGGGCTAATGAACACTGAAGCTTTCTTT. It specifies CASSQALPGLMNTEAFF.

The chain joins TRBV10-3 to TRBJ2-7; TRBD2 matches at 7 bases. The J segment lost 3 bases and the V segment lost 8 bases, leaving 13 bases of the junction unmatched. CDR1 ENHRY and CDR2 SYGVKD come from the germline V gene. This CDR3 region has 15 residues. CDR3 in DNA: TGTGCCATCGGGGAGGGGCCGTCGCACCTCTACGAGCAGTACTTC. As protein: CAIGEGPSHLYEQYF.